This record looks at one T cell receptor beta chain sequence and its context. These data are taken from a study of radiation and T cells in renal cell carcinoma. Some clones are missing from TCRdb's copy, which holds only in-frame ones; the method was immunoSEQ multiplex PCR. Of about 150,000 clones in the sample, approximately 86% were seen once. CDR1 is WNHNN, CDR2 SYGVQD, per germline (reference sequence). V lost 2 bases and J 3 bases, leaving 11 bases between the germline ends. This CDR3 contains 15 residues. Time point of the sample: blood 2 weeks post-SBRT. Stated treatment: 15 Gy SBRT to primary tumor, nephrectomy 4 weeks later.

The chain has TRBV10-1 and TRBJ2-1; D is perhaps TRBD2 (6 bases). The clonotype originates from a woman aged 50 to 65 with renal cell carcinoma. The sequencing used blood, collected from a patient whose treatment included radiotherapy and nephrectomy. Written as DNA, the CDR3 is TGCGCCAGCAGTGAGGGAGGACTAAGCTACAATGAGCAGTTCTTC. Protein: CASSEGGLSYNEQFF.